This TCR beta chain was obtained from a study of T cell responses to AZD1222 COVID-19 vaccine. Overall study findings and caveats: Close to half of spike-specific TCRs reportedly recognize unmutated variant regions. Spike was spanned by vaccine-associated CD4 TCRs, with dominance at 160-218 and 743-854. Only after the peak T cell response were repertoires sampled.

As concerns this clone: The antigen remains undetermined.

The table came from immunoSEQ multiplex PCR; TCRdb's copy has only in-frame clones and leaves some out. The sample has 250,000 to 300,000 clones, approximately 94% seen once. V lost 6 bases and J lost 0, with 15 bases in between. Germline V gene data show CDR1 as SGHVS and CDR2 as FQNEAQ. This CDR3 comprises 15 residues. The sequence came from an adult who received the AZD1222 COVID-19 vaccine. The sequencing here drew on peripheral blood, taken 28 days after the second AZD1222 dose. The chain links TRBV7-8 to TRBJ2-7, with D possibly being TRBD1 (5 bases). CDR3 sequence reads: CASSPRRGISYEQYF. CDR3 DNA: TGTGCCAGCAGTCCGAGAAGGGGTATCTCCTACGAGCAGTACTTC.